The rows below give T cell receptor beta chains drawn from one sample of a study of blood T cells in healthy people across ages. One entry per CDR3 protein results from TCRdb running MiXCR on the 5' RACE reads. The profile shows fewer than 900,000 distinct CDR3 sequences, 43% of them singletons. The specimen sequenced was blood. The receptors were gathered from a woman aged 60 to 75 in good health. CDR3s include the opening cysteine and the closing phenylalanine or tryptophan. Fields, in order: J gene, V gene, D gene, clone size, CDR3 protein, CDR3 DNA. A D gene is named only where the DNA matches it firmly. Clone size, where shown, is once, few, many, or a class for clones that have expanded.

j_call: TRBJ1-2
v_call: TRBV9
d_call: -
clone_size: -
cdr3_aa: CASSVEGGAIGGYTF
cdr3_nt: TGTGCCAGCAGCGTAGAAGGTGGGGCCATCGGGGGCTACACCTTC

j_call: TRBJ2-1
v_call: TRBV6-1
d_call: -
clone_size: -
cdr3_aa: CASSEGPAAGYNEQFF
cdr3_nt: TGTGCCAGCAGTGAAGGCCCTGCGGCGGGATACAATGAGCAGTTCTTC

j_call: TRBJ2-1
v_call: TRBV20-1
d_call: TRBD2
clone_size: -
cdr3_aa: CSARTSGRDEQFF
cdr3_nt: TGCAGTGCTAGAACTAGCGGGAGGGATGAGCAGTTCTTC

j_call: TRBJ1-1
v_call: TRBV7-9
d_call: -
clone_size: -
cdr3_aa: CASSLVSGEAFF
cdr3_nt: TGTGCCAGCAGCTTAGTTTCGGGAGAAGCTTTCTTT

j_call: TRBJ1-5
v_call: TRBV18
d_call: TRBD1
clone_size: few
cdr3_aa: CASSPGTGGSNQPQHF
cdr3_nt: TGTGCCAGCTCACCAGGGACAGGGGGCAGTAATCAGCCCCAGCATTTT

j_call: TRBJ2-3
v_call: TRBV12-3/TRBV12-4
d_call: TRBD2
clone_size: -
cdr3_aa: CASSTVSSGSTDTQYF
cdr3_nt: TGTGCCAGCAGTACGGTTTCTAGCGGTAGCACAGATACGCAGTATTTT

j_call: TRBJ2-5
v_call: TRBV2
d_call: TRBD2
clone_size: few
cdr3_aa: CASKIISGPETQYF
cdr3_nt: TGTGCCAGCAAGATAATTAGCGGGCCAGAGACCCAGTACTTC

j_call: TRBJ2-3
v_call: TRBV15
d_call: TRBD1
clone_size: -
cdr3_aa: CATSRPQGDTQYF
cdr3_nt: TGTGCCACCAGCAGACCACAGGGGGATACGCAGTATTTT

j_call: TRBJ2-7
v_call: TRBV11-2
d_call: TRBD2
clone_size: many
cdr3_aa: CASSTGLAGTEQYF
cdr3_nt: TGTGCCAGCAGCACGGGACTAGCGGGAACCGAGCAGTACTTC

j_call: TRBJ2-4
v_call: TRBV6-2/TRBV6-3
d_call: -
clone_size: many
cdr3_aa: CASATGLVGNIQYF
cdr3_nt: TGTGCCAGCGCAACGGGACTGGTGGGGAACATTCAGTACTTC

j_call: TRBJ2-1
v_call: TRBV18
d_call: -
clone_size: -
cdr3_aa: CASSPQSGSYNEQFF
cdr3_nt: TGTGCCAGCTCACCACAAAGCGGCTCCTACAATGAGCAGTTCTTC

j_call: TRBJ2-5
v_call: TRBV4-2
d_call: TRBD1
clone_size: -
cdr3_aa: CASSQLDRDQETQYF
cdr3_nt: TGTGCCAGCAGCCAACTCGACAGGGATCAAGAGACCCAGTACTTC

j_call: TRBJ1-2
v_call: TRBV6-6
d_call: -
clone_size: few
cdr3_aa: CASSKAETGLFRGYTF
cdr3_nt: TGTGCCAGCAGCAAGGCGGAGACAGGCCTCTTCCGTGGCTACACCTTC

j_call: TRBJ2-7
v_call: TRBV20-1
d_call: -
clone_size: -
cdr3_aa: CSARESDSYEQYF
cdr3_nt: TGCAGTGCTAGAGAGAGCGACTCTTACGAGCAGTACTTC

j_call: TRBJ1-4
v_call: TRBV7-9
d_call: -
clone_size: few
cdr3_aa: CASSSAPSHRDNEKLFF
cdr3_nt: TGTGCCAGCAGCTCCGCCCCGTCCCACAGGGATAATGAAAAACTGTTTTTT

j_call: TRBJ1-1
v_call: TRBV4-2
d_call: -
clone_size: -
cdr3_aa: CASSQESTGLNTEAFF
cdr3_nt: TGTGCCAGCAGCCAAGAGTCCACAGGCCTGAACACTGAAGCTTTCTTT

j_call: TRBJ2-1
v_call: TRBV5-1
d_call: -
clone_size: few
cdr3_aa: CASSLRGLDNEQFF
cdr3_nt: TGCGCCAGCAGCTTAAGGGGACTCGACAATGAGCAGTTCTTC

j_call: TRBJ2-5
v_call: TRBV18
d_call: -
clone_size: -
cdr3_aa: CASSFTGIQETQYF
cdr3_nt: TGTGCCAGCTCATTCACAGGGATCCAAGAGACCCAGTACTTC

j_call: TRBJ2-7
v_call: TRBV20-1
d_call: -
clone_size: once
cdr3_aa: CSAGAGVSSYEQYF
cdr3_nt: TGCAGTGCTGGGGCGGGCGTAAGCTCCTACGAGCAGTACTTC

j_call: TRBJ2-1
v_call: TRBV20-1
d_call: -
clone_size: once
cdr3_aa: CSAVQDSFSYNEQFF
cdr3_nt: TGCAGTGCCGTTCAAGACAGCTTCTCCTACAATGAGCAGTTCTTC

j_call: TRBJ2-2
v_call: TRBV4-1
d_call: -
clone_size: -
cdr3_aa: CASSQVPHRGAGELFF
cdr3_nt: TGCGCCAGCAGCCAAGTACCCCATAGGGGCGCCGGGGAGCTGTTTTTT

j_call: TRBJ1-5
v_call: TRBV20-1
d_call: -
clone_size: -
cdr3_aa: CSATHRENSNQPQHF
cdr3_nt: TGCAGTGCCACCCACCGGGAGAATAGCAATCAGCCCCAGCATTTT

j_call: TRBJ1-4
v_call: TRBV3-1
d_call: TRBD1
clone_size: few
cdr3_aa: CASSHLDRGDEKLFF
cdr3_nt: TGTGCCAGCAGCCACCTGGACAGGGGAGATGAAAAACTGTTTTTT

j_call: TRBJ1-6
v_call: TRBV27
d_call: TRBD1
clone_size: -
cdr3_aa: CARSPRTGYSDNSPLHF
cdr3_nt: TGTGCCCGCAGTCCCCGGACAGGGTATAGTGATAATTCACCCCTCCACTTT

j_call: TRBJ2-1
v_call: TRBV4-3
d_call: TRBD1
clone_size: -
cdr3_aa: CASSRDRVNYNEQFF
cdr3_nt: TGCGCCAGCAGCCGCGACAGGGTTAACTACAATGAGCAGTTCTTC

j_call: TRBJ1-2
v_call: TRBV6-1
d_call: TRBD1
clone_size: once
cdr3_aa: CASSGGASGTGGSGYTF
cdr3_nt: TGTGCCAGCAGTGGGGGGGCCTCCGGGACAGGGGGAAGTGGCTACACCTTC

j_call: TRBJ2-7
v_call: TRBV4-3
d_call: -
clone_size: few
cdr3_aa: CASSAGTSYYEQYF
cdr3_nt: TGCGCCAGCAGCGCGGGGACAAGTTACTACGAGCAGTACTTC

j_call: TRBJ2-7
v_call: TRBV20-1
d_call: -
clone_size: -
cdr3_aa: CSSWRGGARGSYNEQYF
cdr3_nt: TGCAGTTCGTGGAGGGGGGGGGCCAGGGGCTCCTACAATGAGCAGTACTTC

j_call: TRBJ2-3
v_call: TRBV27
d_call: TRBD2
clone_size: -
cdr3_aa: CASSLRGSGVTDTQYF
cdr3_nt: TGTGCCAGCAGTTTAAGAGGTAGCGGGGTCACAGATACGCAGTATTTT